This entry describes one TCR beta chain. This sample is part of a study of cytomegalovirus exposure and HLA in healthy donors. PCR used 60 Vbeta primers and 13 Jbeta primers. TCRdb's table, derived via immunoSEQ multiplex PCR, lists solely in-frame clones and lacks some. The sample has about 250,000 clones; about nine tenths are singletons. This TCR came from a girl aged 2 to 9 in good health and CMV-seronegative. The sequencing sample was made of PBMCs.

The CDR3 coding sequence is TGTGCCAGCAGACTACAGGGGGCCTACGAGCAGTACTTC. Translation gives CASRLQGAYEQYF. J is TRBJ2-7 and V is TRBV11-2, with 8 bases lining up with TRBD1. The germline gives CDR1 SGHAT, CDR2 FQNNGV. The CDR3 is made up of 13 amino acids. J gave up 2 bases and V 6 bases, and 3 bases lay outside the gene matches. Full variable domain (remainder filled in from reference TRBV11-2 and TRBJ2-7): EAGVAQSPRYKIIEKRQSVAFWCNPISGHATLYWYQQILGQGPKLLIQFQNNGVVDDSQLPKDRFSAERLKGVDSTLKIQPAKLEDSAVYLCASRLQGAYEQYFGPGTRLTVT.